A single count supports the clone carrying this TCR beta chain. Its antigen is unidentified. This CDR3 is 17 amino acids long. Germline CDR1 and CDR2: LNHNV and YYDKDF (reference sequence). The germline V and J ends were trimmed by 3 bases and 0 bases, with 17 bases remaining between them. This sample was included in a study of T cell responses to AZD1222 COVID-19 vaccine. Turning to the study itself: Pooling was applied to second doses at about 4 or about 12 weeks.

Repertoires were generated with immunoSEQ multiplex PCR, while TCRdb's copy carries only in-frame clones and drops some. Seen here are fewer than 120,000 clones, roughly 90% observed once, and the top ten hold 1.6%. General study findings and limits: Just 6 or 7 AZD1222 recipients were seropositive at baseline. Unmutated variant regions are reportedly the target of nearly half of TCRs that are spike-specific. Scientists sampled the repertoires only once the peak T cell response had passed.

The chain couples TRBV15 to TRBJ1-2, with D possibly matching TRBD1 (6 bases). Sequencing used peripheral blood, obtained on day 0 of AZD1222 vaccination. The sequence was obtained from an adult in good health. Here the CDR3 DNA reads TGTGCCACCAGCAGCAGCTCCAGGGGCACTACTAACTATGGCTACACCTTC. Its protein product is CATSSSSRGTTNYGYTF.